These 5 T cell receptor beta chains share one sample of origin, sequenced in a study of cytomegalovirus exposure and HLA in healthy donors. PCR primers comprised 60 Vbeta and 13 Jbeta primers. The repertoire was sequenced with immunoSEQ multiplex PCR; TCRdb's copy has only in-frame clones and lacks some. The profile shows 200,000 or so clones, approximately 80% of them singletons. Material: PBMCs. All receptors come from a woman younger than 30 in good health and CMV-seropositive.

The chain is built from TRBV15 and TRBJ1-1; the D gene is possibly TRBD1 (5 bases). From germline, CDR1 is LNHNV and CDR2 YYDKDF (reference sequence). This CDR3 is built from 17 residues. Trimming took 2 bases from V and 1 from J, leaving 17 bases between them. The DNA of the CDR3 is TGTGCCACCAGCAGACCACCACGGGGGTGGGAGAACACTGAAGCTTTCTTT. This sequence encodes CATSRPPRGWENTEAFF.

V usage is TRBV10-3 and J usage is TRBJ1-1; D might be TRBD1 (5 bases). CDR1 ENHRY and CDR2 SYGVKD come from the germline V gene. This CDR3 is 16 amino acids long. V was cut by 4 bases and J by 7 bases, with 22 bases left in between. CDR3 bases: TGTGCCATCAGTGGGGTTTCTCCAGGGTTGGGCAGTGAAGCTTTCTTT. It specifies CAISGVSPGLGSEAFF.

This chain connects TRBV2 to TRBJ1-3; D ambiguous. CDR1 and CDR2 from the germline V gene are SNHLY and FYNNEI. There are 13 residues in the CDR3. The V gene lost 7 bases and the J gene lost 6 bases, with 13 bases spanning the gap. DNA of the CDR3: TGTGCCAGCACCGAACCCGAGAAAAACACCATATATTTT. Protein product: CASTEPEKNTIYF.

The chain is built from TRBV29-1 and TRBJ1-2; D call uncertain. The CDR3 runs to 13 residues. The germline V and J ends were trimmed by 6 bases and 5 bases, with 16 bases remaining between them. Germline lookup yields CDR1 SQVTM and CDR2 ANQGSEA. CDR3 nucleotide sequence: TGCAGCGTCCGTCCGACAAGCGGGTATGGCTACACCTTC. Translation: CSVRPTSGYGYTF.

The chain joins TRBV6-1 to TRBJ2-7, with TRBD1 matching over 7 bases. The CDR3 loop spans 13 amino acids. The trim removed 6 bases at V and 5 bases at J, leaving 7 bases unmatched. Per germline, CDR1 MNHNS and CDR2 SASEGT. The CDR3 is CASSRQGDHEQYF. The CDR3 DNA reads TGTGCCAGCAGCAGACAGGGCGACCACGAGCAGTACTTC.